This T cell receptor (beta chain) appears in the sequencing data of a study of graft-versus-host responses after intestinal transplantation. Study outcomes and limitations: Declines in HvG clones occurring early post-transplant were associated with peak circulating GvH clone levels. Graft-versus-host to host-versus-graft clonal ratios in allografts were high in patients with graft-donor T cell macrochimerism.

Graft tissue processing released intraepithelial and lamina propria lymphocytes. About this clone: The antigen remains unidentified.

Germline V gene sequence: CDR1 MGHDK, CDR2 SYGVNS. Trimming stripped 2 bases from V and 7 bases from J, with 3 bases between. The CDR3 is 11 residues long. Profiled with immunoSEQ multiplex PCR; TCRdb holds only in-frame clones, not every one. Of thousands of clones listed, 83% are singletons. This receptor was taken from a human patient who received an intestinal transplant, so some T cells may come from the graft donor. The sample was ileum tissue, taken roughly 300 days after intestinal transplant. The V call is TRBV25-1, the J call TRBJ2-1; no definite D call. The DNA of the CDR3 is TGTGCCAGCAGTGAAAGTAATGAGCAGTTCTTC. Translating gives CASSESNEQFF.